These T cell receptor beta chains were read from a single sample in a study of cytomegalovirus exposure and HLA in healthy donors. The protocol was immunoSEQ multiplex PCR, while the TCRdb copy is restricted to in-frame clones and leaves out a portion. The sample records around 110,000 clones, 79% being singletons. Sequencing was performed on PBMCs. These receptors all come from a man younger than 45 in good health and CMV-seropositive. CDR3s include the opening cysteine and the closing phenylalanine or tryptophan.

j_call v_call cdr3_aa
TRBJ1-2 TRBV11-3 CASSLVEGNYGYTF
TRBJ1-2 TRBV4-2 CASSQDLGQGSGGYTF
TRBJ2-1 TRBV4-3 CASSQVVAGPHYNEQFF
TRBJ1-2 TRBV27 CASSPLTEVLIANYGYTF
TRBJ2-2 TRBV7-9 CASSTRGTLYNTGELFF
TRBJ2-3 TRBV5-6 CASSLAGDTQYF
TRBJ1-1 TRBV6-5 CASTPGGESTEAFF
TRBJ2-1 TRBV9 CASSVGERGRTYEQFF
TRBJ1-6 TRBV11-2 CASSFGGFSGDDSPLHF
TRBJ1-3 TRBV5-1 CASSLAFGSHSGNTIYF
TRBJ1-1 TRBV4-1 CASSLLGQGEPEAFF
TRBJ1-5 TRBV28 CASSLLYQPQHF
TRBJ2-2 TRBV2 CASSVSQGTGELFF
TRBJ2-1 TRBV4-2 CASSQDPGLGFNEQFF
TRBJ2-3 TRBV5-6 CASSAGGVSDTQYF
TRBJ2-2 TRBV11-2 CASSPLRGANTGELFF
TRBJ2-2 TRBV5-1 CASNSGGAPGELFF
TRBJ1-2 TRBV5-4 CASSSYRGRNYGYTF
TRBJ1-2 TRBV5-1 CASSKGQNYGYTF
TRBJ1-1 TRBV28 CASSLPPGQMNTEAFF
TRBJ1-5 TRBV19 CASSPLGVQPQHF
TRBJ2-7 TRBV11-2 CASSLRGTGPYEQYF
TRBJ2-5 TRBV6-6 CASKLAGGRETQYF
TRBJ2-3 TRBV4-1 CASSLWGTSGSTDTQYF
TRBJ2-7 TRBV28 CASSLIGTTRYEQYF
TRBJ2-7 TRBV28 CASSLSGGPSYEQYF
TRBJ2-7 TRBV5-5 CASSLIRQGSFF
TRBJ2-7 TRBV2 CASSGTGVHEQYF
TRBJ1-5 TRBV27 CASSFSSPGGQPQHF
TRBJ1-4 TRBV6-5 CASSLRGRDEKLFF
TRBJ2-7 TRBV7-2 CASGRLAGDEQYF
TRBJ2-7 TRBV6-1 CASTHNLAGESQYF
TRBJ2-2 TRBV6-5 CASSYSGGINTGELFF
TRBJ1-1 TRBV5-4 CASRRNPQTGEEGEAFF
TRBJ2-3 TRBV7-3 CASSFLGGEDTQYF
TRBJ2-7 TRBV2 CASSLSGQGFYEQYF
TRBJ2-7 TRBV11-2 CASSFRGSSYEQYF
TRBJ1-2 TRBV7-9 CASSLSGVHGYTF
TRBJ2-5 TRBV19 CASSPQVGGETQYF
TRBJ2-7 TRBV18 CASSLSGPDDEQYF
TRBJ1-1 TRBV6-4 CASSDLMNTEAFF
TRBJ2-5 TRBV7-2 CASSPSFTETQYF
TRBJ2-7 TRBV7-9 CASSPIDGSYEQYF
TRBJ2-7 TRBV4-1 CASSQDNGQGFYEQYF
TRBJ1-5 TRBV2 CASSDDRYQPQHF
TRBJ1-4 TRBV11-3 CASSDYVVGEKLFF
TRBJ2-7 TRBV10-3 CAISYDRGGHEQYF
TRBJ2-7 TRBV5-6 CASSLGPGQTIYEQYF
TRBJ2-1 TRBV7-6 CASSLASGRTYNEQFF
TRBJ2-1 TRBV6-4 CASSDSTSGGEYNEQFF
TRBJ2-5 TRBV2 CASTQIYVTSGTQYF